These 25 T cell receptor beta chains originate from one sample sequenced in a study of T cells in Graves' hyperthyroidism and ophthalmopathy. TCR beta CDR3 regions were amplified from RNA. When the TCR CDR3 underwent first-round RT-PCR, the HTBI primer set was used. TCRdb itself ran the multiplex PCR reads through MiXCR, one entry per CDR3 protein. The sample consists of more than 500,000 distinct CDR3 sequences, around 15% of them appearing once. Sequencing input: blood. These receptors all come from a woman aged 40 to 50 with Graves' hyperthyroidism.

J is TRBJ2-4 and V is TRBV9; 8 positions agree with TRBD1. CDR1 is SGDLS and CDR2 is YYNGEE in the germline V gene. The V gene end was trimmed by 0 bases and the J gene end by 0 bases; junction bases not matched to a gene: 8. This CDR3 region has 18 residues. The CDR3 bases are TGTGCCAGCAGCGTAGGAGAAGGGACAGGTTCAGCCAAAAACATTCAGTACTTC. It is translated as CASSVGEGTGSAKNIQYF.

This clonotype occurred many times. The chain recombines TRBV2 with TRBJ2-3; no definite D call. This CDR3 has 14 amino acids. CDR1 and CDR2 from the germline V gene are SNHLY and FYNNEI. V shed 4 bases and J shed 6 bases, with 14 bases lying between them. This CDR3 reads CASSVGQVWDTQYF. CDR3 sequence (DNA): TGTGCCAGCAGTGTGGGCCAGGTGTGGGATACGCAGTATTTT.

The chain carries TRBV10-3 and TRBJ2-2, with TRBD1 identical over 8 bases. CDR3 length: 14 residues. Germline V gene data show CDR1 as ENHRY and CDR2 as SYGVKD. After removal of 2 bases from V and 6 bases from J, the junction contained 2 bases not matched to a gene. This chain's CDR3 is CAISEDRGSGELFF. The CDR3 DNA reads TGTGCCATCAGTGAGGACAGGGGATCCGGGGAGCTGTTTTTT.

In its sample, this clonotype was seen many times. The chain joins TRBV28 to TRBJ1-1, with D hard to call. The CDR3 consists of 11 residues. The ends were cut back, 8 bases at V and 5 bases at J, with 9 bases in the middle. From germline, CDR1 is MDHEN and CDR2 SYDVKM. CDR3 residues: CASGRQTEAFF. The CDR3 bases are TGTGCCAGCGGCCGGCAGACTGAAGCTTTCTTT.

This clonotype has ten or more counts. The J gene is TRBJ1-1, the V gene TRBV11-2; 8 positions agree with TRBD1. With 5 bases clipped from V and 4 bases from J, the junction kept 12 bases outside the gene matches. CDR3 length: 16 residues. Looked up from germline, CDR1 is SGHAT and CDR2 is FQNNGV. CDR3 in amino acids: CASSTTGGLGTTEAFF. The CDR3 nucleotides read TGTGCCAGCAGCACAACAGGGGGGCTGGGGACCACTGAAGCTTTCTTT.

This clonotype has more than one count but fewer than ten. This chain connects TRBV19 to TRBJ2-6; D possibly uses TRBD1 or TRBD2 (5 bases each). CDR1 and CDR2 from the germline V gene are LNHDA and SQIVND (reference sequence). CDR3 length: 18 residues. Trimming cost V 3 bases and J 0 bases, with 15 bases left between them. CDR3 sequence (DNA): TGTGCCAGTAGTATTGGTCGGGGTAGGGGCTCTGGGGCCAACGTCCTGACTTTC. Protein: CASSIGRGRGSGANVLTF.

In its sample, this clonotype was seen a few times. V gene TRBV4-1 combines with J gene TRBJ2-1; 13 positions agree with TRBD2. This CDR3 is built from 17 residues. The trim removed 4 bases at V and 6 bases at J, leaving 9 bases unmatched. Germline V gene lookup returns CDR1 MGHRA and CDR2 YSYEKL. The CDR3 reads CASSLSPLAGGGNEQFF. The DNA of the CDR3 is TGCGCCAGCAGCCTATCCCCACTAGCGGGAGGGGGCAATGAGCAGTTCTTC.

This clonotype showed up just a few times. The J gene is TRBJ2-4, the V gene TRBV6-2 or TRBV6-3; maybe TRBD1 (5 bases). The CDR3 spans 15 residues. The V gene lost 5 bases and the J gene lost 3 bases, with 14 bases spanning the gap. CDR1 and CDR2 from the germline V gene are MNHEY and SVGEGT. Written as DNA, the CDR3 is TGTGCCAGCAGTGGGCCTTCCGACAGCAAAAACATTCAGTACTTC. Its translation: CASSGPSDSKNIQYF.

V gene TRBV29-1 combines with J gene TRBJ2-1; D is perhaps TRBD2 (5 bases). Trimming took off 4 bases at V and 6 bases at J, with 16 bases between the two ends. The CDR3 spans 14 residues. CDR1 SQVTM and CDR2 ANQGSEA come from the germline V gene. CDR3 nucleotide sequence: TGCAGCGTTGCGGCGTGGCTAGCTTTCAATGAGCAGTTCTTC. Its translation is CSVAAWLAFNEQFF.

Ten or more counts support this clonotype. V is TRBV29-1 and J is TRBJ2-3; 16 bases are shared with TRBD2. There are 17 residues in the CDR3. The V segment lost 4 bases and the J segment 0 bases; nucleotides outside the gene matches: 4. Germline assignment: CDR1 SQVTM and CDR2 ANQGSEA. CDR3 sequence (DNA): TGCAGCGTTGCGGGGACTAGCGGGAGGGGAAGCACAGATACGCAGTATTTT. It yields the protein CSVAGTSGRGSTDTQYF.

The CDR3: CASSHSGRDYEQYF. The CDR3 nucleotides are TGCGCCAGCAGCCACAGCGGGAGGGACTACGAGCAGTACTTC. The rearrangement links TRBV4-1 to TRBJ2-7; 10 bases are shared with TRBD2. The CDR3 is 14 residues long. V was pared by 3 bases and J by 3 bases, with 2 bases of the junction left unmatched. Germline CDR1 is MGHRA and CDR2 is YSYEKL.

This clonotype was seen more than once but under ten times. The chain employs TRBV6-4 and TRBJ2-1; TRBD2 aligns across 7 bases. The CDR3 covers 11 residues. Trimming at V came to 7 bases and at J to 9 bases, leaving 3 bases not matched to a gene. CDR1 and CDR2 from the germline V gene are MRHNA and SNTAGT. In nucleotides, the CDR3 is TGTGCCAGCAACTCGGGAGGTGAGCAGTTCTTC. Amino acids: CASNSGGEQFF.

With respect to this clonotype: Germline and junction disagree at one end, which may indicate a read error. V usage is TRBV7-8 and J usage is TRBJ1-5; 10 bases are shared with TRBD1. This CDR3 region has 16 residues. Germline lookup yields CDR1 SGHVS and CDR2 FQNEAQ. The CDR3 here is CASSQAPTGGIQPQHF. Here the CDR3 DNA reads TGCGCCAGCAGCCAGGCCCCGACAGGGGGCATTCAGCCCCAGCATTTT.

There are many counts of this clonotype. J is TRBJ2-3 and V is TRBV2; 10 bases fit TRBD2. Trimming at V came to 5 bases and at J to 1 base, leaving 3 bases not matched to a gene. The germline V gene has CDR1 SNHLY and CDR2 FYNNEI. This CDR3 comprises 15 residues. The CDR3 sequence is CASSSGRARTDTQYF. Written as DNA, the CDR3 is TGTGCCAGCAGTAGCGGGAGGGCCCGCACAGATACGCAGTATTTT.

This clonotype has a count of ten or more. The CDR3 here is CASKDRASTDTQYF. For the CDR3, the DNA is TGCGCCAGCAAAGACAGGGCCAGCACAGATACGCAGTATTTT. This chain links TRBV5-1 with TRBJ2-3, with 7 nucleotides matching TRBD1. The CDR3 consists of 14 residues. The junction had 4 bases not matched to a gene; V was cut back by 6 bases and J by 0 bases. Looked up from germline, CDR1 is SGHRS and CDR2 is YFSETQ.

This clonotype was recorded many times. The CDR3 protein is CASSFRLAGYNEQFF. CDR3 DNA: TGTGCCAGCAGTTTCCGACTAGCGGGGTACAATGAGCAGTTCTTC. The rearrangement joins TRBV12-3 or TRBV12-4 to TRBJ2-1, with 11 bases that match TRBD2. The junction had 2 bases not matched to a gene; V was cut back by 3 bases and J by 4 bases. The CDR3 has 15 residues.

This clonotype was detected only a few times. This sequence joins TRBV9 and TRBJ2-7, with 9 bases lining up with TRBD1. Germline loops: CDR1 SGDLS, CDR2 YYNGEE. V trimming: 4 bases; J trimming: 5 bases; junction bases outside the gene matches: 10. The CDR3 extends over 15 amino acids. CDR3 coding DNA: TGTGCCAGCAGCACTAAAGACAGGGGGACTGACGAGCAGTACTTC. Translation gives CASSTKDRGTDEQYF.

This clonotype occurred a few times. The V and J genes are TRBV5-4 and TRBJ2-7, with a weak D call TRBD2 (6 bases). The CDR3 is 14 amino acids. In germline, CDR1 is SGHNT, CDR2 YYREEE (reference sequence). V dropped 5 bases and J dropped 2 bases, with 14 bases sitting between them. CDR3 DNA: TGTGCCAGCAGATCGATGCGGGACGCCTACGAGCAGTACTTC. This sequence encodes CASRSMRDAYEQYF.

This clonotype was recorded at least ten times. The genes are TRBV7-8 and TRBJ2-5; 7 positions agree with TRBD2. The CDR3 consists of 14 residues. The germline gives CDR1 SGHVS, CDR2 FQNEAQ. V was pared by 0 bases and J by 3 bases, with 1 base of the junction left unmatched. The CDR3 DNA follows: TGTGCCAGCAGCTTAGCGGGGACTAAAGAGACCCAGTACTTC. Translating it yields CASSLAGTKETQYF.

This clonotype has a count of ten or more. The J gene is TRBJ2-7, the V gene TRBV30, with TRBD2 identical over 14 bases. CDR3 size: 17 residues. V was pared by 0 bases and J by 3 bases, with 7 bases of the junction left unmatched. Germline CDR1 reads GTSNPN; CDR2 reads SVGIG (reference sequence). CDR3 residues: CAWSVQWGLAGVYEQYF. CDR3 sequence (DNA): TGTGCCTGGAGTGTACAGTGGGGACTAGCGGGAGTCTACGAGCAGTACTTC.

This clonotype has only a few counts. Here the CDR3 DNA reads TGTGCCACCAGCCAGGACAGGGCAACTAATGAAAAACTGTTTTTT. It is translated as CATSQDRATNEKLFF. V gene TRBV15 combines with J gene TRBJ1-4; 8 bases match TRBD1. V lost 5 bases, J lost 0 bases, and 2 bases stayed unmatched. The CDR3 contains 15 residues. From germline, CDR1 is LNHNV and CDR2 YYDKDF (reference sequence).

This clonotype was picked up many times. The chain recombines TRBV6-1 with TRBJ1-2; D perhaps matches TRBD1 (5 bases). V was shortened by 5 bases and J by 0 bases, with 22 bases between the two germline ends. The V gene's germline CDR1 is MNHNS and CDR2 SASEGT. CDR3 length: 18 amino acids. The CDR3 loop reads CASSLFGTDYSSNYGYTF. CDR3 bases: TGTGCCAGCAGTTTATTTGGGACGGATTATTCCTCTAACTATGGCTACACCTTC.

The V call is TRBV28, the J call TRBJ1-4; D remains ambiguous. In germline, CDR1 is MDHEN, CDR2 SYDVKM. The CDR3 length is 14 residues. Trimming left V 2 bases short and J 8 bases short, with 12 bases between. CDR3 sequence reads: CASSLTGKFEKLFF. DNA for the CDR3: TGTGCCAGCAGTTTAACTGGGAAATTCGAAAAACTGTTTTTT. Variable domain in full (rest from reference TRBV28 and TRBJ1-4): DVKVTQSSRYLVKRTGEKVFLECVQDMDHENMFWYRQDPGLGLRLIYFSYDVKMKEKGDIPEGYSVSREKKERFSLILESASTNQTSMYLCASSLTGKFEKLFFGSGTQLSVL.

This chain joins TRBV6-1 and TRBJ2-1; the match to TRBD2 covers 15 bases. The CDR3 consists of 18 residues. The germline V gene has CDR1 MNHNS and CDR2 SASEGT. V lost 4 bases and J lost 6; bases outside the gene matches: 10. CDR3 in amino acids: CASSGSGTSGRRVNEQFF. The CDR3 region has the DNA TGTGCCAGCAGTGGATCCGGGACTAGCGGGAGGCGTGTCAATGAGCAGTTCTTC.

This clonotype was counted ten times or more. The chain links TRBV28 to TRBJ1-2; 10 bases map to TRBD1. The germline CDR1 and CDR2 sequences are MDHEN and SYDVKM. V dropped 8 bases and J dropped 1; count of bases not matched to a gene: 10. The CDR3 spans 16 residues. In DNA form, the CDR3 reads TGTGCCAGCGCCTCCCCTGGACAGGGGGGTAACTATGGCTACACCTTC. It is translated as CASASPGQGGNYGYTF.